The 14 T cell receptor beta chains presented below share a single source sample, sequenced in a study of OX40 agonist ivuxolimab in advanced cancers. Repertoires were generated with immunoSEQ multiplex PCR, while TCRdb's copy carries only in-frame clones and drops some. The table shows fewer than 85,000 clones, with around nine tenths occurring only once. The sample was CD4+ or CD8+ T cells sorted from blood, taken in a trial of the OX40 agonist ivuxolimab. The receptors were sampled from an adult with an advanced solid tumor such as melanoma, head and neck, liver or kidney cancer.

This chain links TRBV9 with TRBJ1-1, with D possibly matching TRBD1 (5 bases). The CDR3 sequence is 15 residues long. The germline V and J ends were trimmed by 1 base and 0 bases, with 10 bases remaining between them. CDR1 and CDR2 (germline): SGDLS, YYNGEE. In DNA form, the CDR3 reads TGTGCCAGCAGCGTATCGGGGCATATGAACACTGAAGCTTTCTTT. This sequence encodes CASSVSGHMNTEAFF.

This clone has only a few counts. The CDR3 sequence is CASSIATGEGQPQHF. CDR3 DNA sequence: TGTGCCAGTAGTATAGCCACAGGGGAGGGACAGCCCCAGCATTTT. This chain links TRBV19 with TRBJ1-5; 7 bases align to TRBD1. The CDR3 has 15 residues. Germline CDR1 LNHDA, CDR2 SQIVND (reference sequence). J gave up 7 bases and V 1 base, and 7 bases lay outside the gene matches.

This chain uses TRBV6-5 with TRBJ1-1, with TRBD1 as a possible D gene (5 bases). Germline V gene data show CDR1 as MNHEY and CDR2 as SVGAGI. The germline V and J ends were trimmed by 6 bases and 7 bases, with 9 bases remaining between them. This CDR3 is built from 11 residues. The CDR3 region has the DNA TGTGCCAGCAGGTCAAGGGGTGAAGCTTTCTTT. Translating it yields CASRSRGEAFF.

The rearrangement links TRBV12-5 to TRBJ2-5, with 8 positions matching TRBD1. CDR1 LGHNT and CDR2 FRNRAP come from the germline V gene. V gave up 7 bases and J gave up 2 bases; unmatched junction bases: 3. The CDR3 consists of 13 residues. CDR3 protein: CASVDRDQETQYF. Here the CDR3 DNA reads TGTGCTAGTGTGGACAGGGATCAAGAGACCCAGTACTTC.

The CDR3: CASSVGRSASTNEKLFF. The DNA of the CDR3 is TGTGCCAGCAGCGTAGGTCGCTCGGCCTCAACTAATGAAAAACTGTTTTTT. J is TRBJ1-4 and V is TRBV9; D gene ambiguous. Trimming removed 0 bases from V and 0 bases from J, with 12 bases in between. The CDR3 covers 17 residues. Germline assignment: CDR1 SGDLS and CDR2 YYNGEE.

In its sample, this clone was seen a few times. The chain combines TRBV6-5 with TRBJ1-2; no reliable D call. CDR1 is MNHEY and CDR2 is SVGAGI in the germline V gene. Trimming shortened V by 0 bases and J by 6 bases, and 14 bases separated the two germline ends. The CDR3 extends over 15 amino acids. The CDR3 reads CASSYSGGGNDGYTF. Written as DNA, the CDR3 is TGTGCCAGCAGTTACTCCGGTGGAGGAAACGATGGCTACACCTTC.

The chain carries TRBV4-1 and TRBJ1-6, with 10 nucleotides matching TRBD1. The CDR3 has 13 residues. Germline-derived CDR1 and CDR2 are MGHRA and YSYEKL. The trim removed 8 bases at V and 10 bases at J, leaving 5 bases unmatched. The CDR3 sequence: CASRGQGRSPLHF. DNA of the CDR3: TGCGCCAGCCGGGGACAGGGGAGGTCACCCCTCCACTTT.

The chain joins TRBV7-9 to TRBJ1-4; perhaps TRBD1 as D (6 bases). The germline gives CDR1 SEHNR, CDR2 FQNEAQ (reference sequence). There are 15 residues in the CDR3. V was clipped by 5 bases and J by 3 bases, with 13 bases between them. CDR3 amino acids: CASSPTGSSNEKLFF. The CDR3 coding sequence is TGTGCCAGCAGCCCTACAGGGTCGTCTAATGAAAAACTGTTTTTT.

This chain links TRBV18 with TRBJ1-2, with D perhaps matching TRBD1 (5 bases). This CDR3 comprises 13 residues. V was shortened by 0 bases and J by 4 bases, with 6 bases between the two germline ends. The germline CDR1 and CDR2 sequences are KGHSH and LQKENI. The CDR3 here is CASSPPGGYGYTF. CDR3 coding DNA: TGTGCCAGCTCACCACCGGGGGGCTATGGCTACACCTTC.

V gene TRBV7-9 combines with J gene TRBJ2-2, with D perhaps given as TRBD1 or TRBD2 (6 bases each). From germline, CDR1 is SEHNR and CDR2 FQNEAQ (reference sequence). Deletions cut 4 bases from V and 7 bases from J, with 13 bases between. CDR3 length: 14 residues. CDR3 sequence reads: CASSSSKGGGELFF. Written as DNA, the CDR3 is TGTGCCAGCAGCTCCTCAAAGGGGGGCGGGGAGCTGTTTTTT.

The gene calls are TRBV21-1 and TRBJ1-5; the tabulated D call, TRBD1, remains unverified against the DNA. TRBV21-1 constitutes a pseudogene. The CDR3 runs to 19 residues. As DNA, the CDR3 is TGTGCCAGCAGCCCTGCTTTCTCCTGGACAGGGGGAAGTCGACAGCCCCAGCATTTT. Amino acid sequence: CASSPAFSWTGGSRQPQHF.

The chain uses TRBV6-5 and TRBJ1-5; TRBD1 might be the D (6 bases). The CDR3 covers 14 residues. Between the trimmed V and J ends, which lost 6 bases and 0 bases, there was a span of 9 bases. The germline gives CDR1 MNHEY, CDR2 SVGAGI. DNA of the CDR3: TGTGCCAGCAGGGACAGTTATAGCAATCAGCCCCAGCATTTT. Encoded protein: CASRDSYSNQPQHF.

The chain carries TRBV5-1 and TRBJ2-3; D gene ambiguous. The CDR3 is 14 amino acids. The V end lost 3 bases, the J end lost 3 bases, and 11 bases lay between the germline ends. Germline V gene lookup returns CDR1 SGHRS and CDR2 YFSETQ. Here the CDR3 reads CASSSYWQTDTQYF. The DNA for the CDR3 is TGCGCCAGCAGCTCATATTGGCAAACAGATACGCAGTATTTT.

The V gene is TRBV7-9, the J gene TRBJ1-6; tentatively, D is TRBD1 (5 bases). From germline, CDR1 is SEHNR and CDR2 FQNEAQ (reference sequence). The CDR3 runs 15 residues. Trimming cost V 2 bases and J 4 bases, with 9 bases left between them. CDR3 amino acids: CASSLRDSYNSPLHF. In DNA form, the CDR3 reads TGTGCCAGCAGCTTAAGAGACAGTTATAATTCACCCCTCCACTTT.